Given below is one T cell receptor (beta chain) in context. Its cognate antigen is unknown. The sample comes from a study of radiotherapy plus CTLA-4 blockade in lung cancer. On the study more broadly: There were objective responses in 15% to 20% of patients, and around 31% had disease control. The study's findings and limits: Reported findings show early blood T cell clone dynamics, with interferon-beta, best predicted response. Following radiotherapy plus ipilimumab, tumor-derived TCR clones expanded in the blood.

Looked up from germline, CDR1 is MNHEY and CDR2 is SMNVEV (reference sequence). The CDR3 is 14 amino acids. Trimming removed 5 bases from V and 1 base from J; junction bases left unmatched: 4. Ipilimumab CTLA-4 blockade and focal radiation were given to patients with chemo-refractory metastatic non-small-cell lung cancer. Here immunoSEQ multiplex PCR was the method, and the copy in TCRdb shows in-frame clones only, minus some. The sample gives 100,000 or so clones, roughly 85% of which show up once; under 30% is in the top ten. Sequenced material: peripheral blood, taken from a patient treated with radiotherapy plus ipilimumab. This receptor was taken from a human donor with non-small cell lung cancer that progressed on radiotherapy plus ipilimumab. The J gene is TRBJ2-5, the V gene TRBV27, with TRBD1 matching 7 bases. The CDR3 DNA is TGTGCCAGCAGTGCCTGGACAGGCCAAGAGACCCAGTACTTC. Translating gives CASSAWTGQETQYF.